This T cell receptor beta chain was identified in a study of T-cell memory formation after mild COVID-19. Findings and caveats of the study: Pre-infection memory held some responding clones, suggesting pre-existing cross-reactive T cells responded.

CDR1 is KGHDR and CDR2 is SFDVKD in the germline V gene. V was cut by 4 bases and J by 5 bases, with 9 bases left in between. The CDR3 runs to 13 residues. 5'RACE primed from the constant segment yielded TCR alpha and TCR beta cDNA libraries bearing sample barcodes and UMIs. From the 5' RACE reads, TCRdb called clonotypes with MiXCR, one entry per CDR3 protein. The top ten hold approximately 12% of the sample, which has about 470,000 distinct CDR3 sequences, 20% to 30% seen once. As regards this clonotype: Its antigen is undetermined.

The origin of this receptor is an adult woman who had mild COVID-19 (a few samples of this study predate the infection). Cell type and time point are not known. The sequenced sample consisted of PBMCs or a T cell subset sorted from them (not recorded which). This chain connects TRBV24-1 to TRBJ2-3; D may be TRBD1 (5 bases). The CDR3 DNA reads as TGTGCCACCAGTGACCCTGACAGAGATACGCAGTATTTT. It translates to CATSDPDRDTQYF.